The 15 T cell receptor beta chains presented below share a single source sample, sequenced in a study of cytomegalovirus exposure and HLA in healthy donors. 60 Vbeta and 13 Jbeta primers were used in PCR. Repertoires were generated with immunoSEQ multiplex PCR, while TCRdb's copy carries only in-frame clones and drops some. The listing records 100,000 to 150,000 clones. Sequencing used PBMCs. Every receptor here comes from a woman aged 40 to 50 in good health and CMV-seropositive.

The chain uses TRBV12-5 and TRBJ2-2; TRBD1 matches at 10 bases. CDR3 length: 16 amino acids. J lost 5 bases, V lost 5 bases, and 8 bases had no gene match. Germline-derived CDR1 and CDR2 are LGHNT and FRNRAP. CDR3 sequence reads: CASGPNLGQGTGELFF. The CDR3 nucleotides are TGTGCTAGTGGTCCAAATCTGGGACAGGGGACCGGGGAGCTGTTTTTT.

The chain is built from TRBV15 and TRBJ2-7; no reliable D call. V was pared by 1 base and J by 2 bases, with 15 bases between. Per the germline V gene, CDR1 is LNHNV and CDR2 is YYDKDF (reference sequence). The CDR3 loop spans 16 amino acids. This CDR3 is CATSRGDVVRTYEQYF. As DNA, the CDR3 is TGTGCCACCAGCAGAGGCGATGTGGTGAGGACCTACGAGCAGTACTTC.

The genes are TRBV2 and TRBJ1-2; D is uncertain. The CDR3 spans 11 residues. Germline CDR1 and CDR2: SNHLY and FYNNEI. Trimming stripped 6 bases from V and 2 bases from J, with 4 bases between. The CDR3 loop is CASRENYGYTF. CDR3 nucleotides: TGTGCCAGCAGGGAGAACTATGGCTACACCTTC.

The rearrangement uses TRBV5-1 and TRBJ2-7; the match to TRBD2 covers 8 bases. V lost 4 bases and J lost 6; bases outside the gene matches: 9. Germline V gene sequence: CDR1 SGHRS, CDR2 YFSETQ. The CDR3 contains 14 residues. The CDR3 coding sequence is TGCGCCAGCAGCCAGACTAGCGCGCCCTCCGAGCAGTACTTC. This sequence encodes CASSQTSAPSEQYF.

The chain couples TRBV6-1 to TRBJ1-2; 8 bases are shared with TRBD1. J lost 5 bases, V lost 5 bases, and 4 bases had no gene match. Germline V CDR1 and CDR2: MNHNS, SASEGT. The CDR3 loop spans 13 amino acids. For the CDR3, the DNA is TGTGCCAGCAGTTCGACAGGGGAGTATGGCTACACCTTC. Translation: CASSSTGEYGYTF.

The chain is built from TRBV6-5 and TRBJ1-2; perhaps TRBD1 as D (6 bases). This CDR3 has 15 residues. Trimming shortened V by 4 bases and J by 3 bases, and 15 bases separated the two germline ends. Germline values: CDR1 MNHEY, CDR2 SVGAGI. CDR3 amino acids: CASSSARGPHYGYTF. For the CDR3, the DNA is TGTGCCAGCAGTTCCGCCAGGGGACCCCACTATGGCTACACCTTC.

The chain links TRBV27 to TRBJ2-7; 7 bases fit TRBD2. CDR1 and CDR2 (germline): MNHEY, SMNVEV (reference sequence). V lost 5 bases and J lost 7; bases outside the gene matches: 5. The CDR3 covers 12 residues. CDR3 region: CASSLVGREQYF. In DNA, the CDR3 is TGTGCCAGCAGTCTTGTCGGGAGGGAGCAGTACTTC.

The gene calls are TRBV5-4 and TRBJ2-2; D is possibly TRBD2 (5 bases). The V end was cut by 0 bases, the J end by 2 bases, with 11 bases between. There are 16 residues in the CDR3. Germline V CDR1 and CDR2: SGHNT, YYREEE (reference sequence). CDR3 nucleotide sequence: TGTGCCAGCAGCTTGGTAGGGCGGGCAAACACCGGGGAGCTGTTTTTT. It is translated as CASSLVGRANTGELFF.

The chain links TRBV5-8 to TRBJ2-1; 9 bases match TRBD2. Germline-derived CDR1 and CDR2 are SGHTS and YDEGEE. The length of the CDR3 is 15 residues. V lost 6 bases to trimming and J lost 9 bases; unmatched junction nucleotides: 13. As DNA, the CDR3 is TGTGCCAGCAACACCGGGACTAGCATCTTTGGTGAGCAGTTCTTC. As protein: CASNTGTSIFGEQFF. Using reference TRBV5-8 and TRBJ2-1 for the parts outside the CDR3, the full variable domain is EAGVTQSPTHLIKTRGQQATLRCSPISGHTSVYWYQQALGLGLQFLLWYDEGEERNRGNFPPRFSGRQFPNYSSELNVNALELEDSALYLCASNTGTSIFGEQFFGPGTRLTVL.

This rearrangement joins TRBV18 to TRBJ2-1; perhaps TRBD2 as D (6 bases). The CDR3 runs to 16 residues. With 3 bases removed from V and 4 bases from J, the gap between germline ends came to 16 bases. CDR1 and CDR2 from the germline V gene are KGHSH and LQKENI. Written as DNA, the CDR3 is TGTGCCAGCTCACCGGGAGGTCGCCGCACTTACAATGAGCAGTTCTTC. Encoded protein: CASSPGGRRTYNEQFF.

The V gene is TRBV27, the J gene TRBJ1-5; 9 nucleotides align to TRBD1. V was pared by 5 bases and J by 5 bases, with 19 bases of the junction left unmatched. Germline CDR1 is MNHEY and CDR2 is SMNVEV (reference sequence). The CDR3 sequence is 19 residues long. In DNA, the CDR3 is TGTGCCAGCAGTCTATATGCCCCCTTTCCGGGACAGGGAGATCAGCCCCAGCATTTT. This encodes CASSLYAPFPGQGDQPQHF.

J is TRBJ2-2 and V is TRBV7-9, with D tentatively TRBD1 (6 bases). The CDR3 runs to 14 residues. Germline-derived CDR1 and CDR2 are SEHNR and FQNEAQ (reference sequence). Trimming stripped 6 bases from V and 1 base from J, with 9 bases between. The CDR3, as DNA: TGTGCCAGCAGGGGGACACTGAACACCGGGGAGCTGTTTTTT. Translated: CASRGTLNTGELFF.

The genes are TRBV30 and TRBJ2-5, with a tentative D call TRBD1 (7 bases). The V and J ends lost 0 bases and 5 bases respectively, with 19 bases between them. Germline V CDR1 and CDR2: GTSNPN, SVGIG (reference sequence). The CDR3 covers 16 residues. CDR3 nucleotides: TGTGCCTGGAGTGTACCAAAGGGGGCGGGAAGGGAGACCCAGTACTTC. This codes for CAWSVPKGAGRETQYF.

V usage is TRBV5-1 and J usage is TRBJ1-4; D remains unclear. Germline V gives CDR1 SGHRS, CDR2 YFSETQ. The germline V and J ends were trimmed by 4 bases and 11 bases, with 21 bases remaining between them. The CDR3 is made up of 15 amino acids. The CDR3 region is CASSLASGPGGKLFF. CDR3 nucleotides: TGCGCCAGCAGCCTAGCATCGGGTCCGGGAGGGAAACTGTTTTTT.

DNA of the CDR3: TGTGCCAGCAGCCGGGAGGGTTACACTGAAGCTTTCTTT. Protein sequence: CASSREGYTEAFF. The chain employs TRBV7-2 and TRBJ1-1; D unclear. The CDR3 totals 13 residues. The V gene's germline CDR1 is SGHTA and CDR2 FQGNSA. V lost 5 bases and J 3 bases, leaving 10 bases between the germline ends. Complete variable domain (other parts from reference TRBV7-2 and TRBJ1-1): GAGVSQSPSNKVTEKGKDVELRCDPISGHTALYWYRQSLGQGLEFLIYFQGNSAPDKSGLPSDRFSAERTGGSVSTLTIQRTQQEDSAVYLCASSREGYTEAFFGQGTRLTVV.